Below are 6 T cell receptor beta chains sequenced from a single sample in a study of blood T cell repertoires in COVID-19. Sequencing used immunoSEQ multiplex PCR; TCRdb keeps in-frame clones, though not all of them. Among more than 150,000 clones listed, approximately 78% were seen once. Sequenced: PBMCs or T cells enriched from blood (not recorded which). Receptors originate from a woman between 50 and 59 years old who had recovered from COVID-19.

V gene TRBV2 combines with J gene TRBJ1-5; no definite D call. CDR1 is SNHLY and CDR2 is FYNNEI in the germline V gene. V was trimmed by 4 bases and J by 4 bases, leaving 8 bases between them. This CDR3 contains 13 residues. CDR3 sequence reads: CASSVVENQPQHF. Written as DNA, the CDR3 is TGTGCCAGCAGTGTGGTTGAGAATCAGCCCCAGCATTTT.

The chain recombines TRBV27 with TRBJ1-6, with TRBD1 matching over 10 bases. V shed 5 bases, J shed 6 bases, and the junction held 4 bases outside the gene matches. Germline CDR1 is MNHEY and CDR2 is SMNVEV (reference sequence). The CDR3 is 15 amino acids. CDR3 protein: CASSQWDRGNSPLHF. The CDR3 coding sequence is TGTGCCAGCAGTCAATGGGACAGGGGTAATTCACCCCTCCACTTT.

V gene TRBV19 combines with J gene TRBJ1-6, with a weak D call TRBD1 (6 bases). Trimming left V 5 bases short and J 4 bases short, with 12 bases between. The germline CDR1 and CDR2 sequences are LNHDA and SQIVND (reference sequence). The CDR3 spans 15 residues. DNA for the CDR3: TGTGCCAGTAGTTCCGGACAGAAGTATAATTCACCCCTCCACTTT. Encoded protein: CASSSGQKYNSPLHF.

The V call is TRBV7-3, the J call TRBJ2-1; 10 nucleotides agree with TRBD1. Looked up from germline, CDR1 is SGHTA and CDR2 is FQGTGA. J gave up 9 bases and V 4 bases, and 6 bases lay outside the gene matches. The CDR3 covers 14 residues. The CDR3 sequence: CASSSGQGGGEQFF. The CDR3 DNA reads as TGTGCCAGCAGCTCCGGACAGGGGGGTGGTGAGCAGTTCTTC.

The CDR3 DNA follows: TGTGCCAGCAGCTTGTCTCGCGATAGTAGCGGGGGAGAGACCCAGTACTTC. It is translated as CASSLSRDSSGGETQYF. V is TRBV5-4 and J is TRBJ2-5; 9 bases map to TRBD2. The CDR3 covers 17 residues. The trim removed 1 base at V and 4 bases at J, leaving 11 bases unmatched. Germline V CDR1 and CDR2: SGHNT, YYREEE (reference sequence). Full variable domain (rest looked up from reference TRBV5-4 and TRBJ2-5): ETGVTQSPTHLIKTRGQQVTLRCSSQSGHNTVSWYQQALGQGPQFIFQYYREEENGRGNFPPRFSGLQFPNYSSELNVNALELDDSALYLCASSLSRDSSGGETQYFGPGTRLLVL.

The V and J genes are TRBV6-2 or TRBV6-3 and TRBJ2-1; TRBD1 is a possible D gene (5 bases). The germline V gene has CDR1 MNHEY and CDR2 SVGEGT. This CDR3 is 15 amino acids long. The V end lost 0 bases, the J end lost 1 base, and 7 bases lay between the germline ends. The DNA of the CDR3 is TGTGCCAGCAGTTACTCGAGGACATCCTACAATGAGCAGTTCTTC. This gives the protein CASSYSRTSYNEQFF.